The entry below describes one T cell receptor (beta chain). Its antigen is still unknown. The length of the CDR3 is 14 residues. V was cut by 0 bases and J by 0 bases, with 8 bases left in between. Germline CDR1 reads GTSNPN; CDR2 reads SVGIG (reference sequence). This sample is drawn from a study of post-analysis software for immune sequencing data. Study-level background: Relapsing-remitting, secondary progressive and progressive-relapsing forms of multiple sclerosis all featured among disease courses.

Study observations and caveats: Compared with controls, patients showed significantly lower normalized Chao1 diversity. Controls had lower frequencies than patients of roughly five TRBV segments, which included TRBV5-6, TRBV5-1 and TRBV20-1. Samples from one preparation batch, clustered by F measure, grouped strongly together.

The TCR beta cDNA libraries carried unique molecular identifiers. Input amounts of about 0.95 to 10 million T cells were used. These gave around 500,000 cDNA molecules, so each molecule approximated one T cell. Via MiXCR, TCRdb re-called the PCR reads, giving one row per CDR3 protein. The repertoire holds almost 700,000 distinct CDR3 sequences, with over 45% as singletons. This clonotype originated in a girl aged 2-10 years with multiple sclerosis. The sample consisted of blood. The chain joins TRBV30 to TRBJ1-1; possible D gene TRBD1, 6 bases. CDR3 DNA sequence: TGTGCCTGGAGTGTGGACAGTATGAACACTGAAGCTTTCTTT. This sequence encodes CAWSVDSMNTEAFF.